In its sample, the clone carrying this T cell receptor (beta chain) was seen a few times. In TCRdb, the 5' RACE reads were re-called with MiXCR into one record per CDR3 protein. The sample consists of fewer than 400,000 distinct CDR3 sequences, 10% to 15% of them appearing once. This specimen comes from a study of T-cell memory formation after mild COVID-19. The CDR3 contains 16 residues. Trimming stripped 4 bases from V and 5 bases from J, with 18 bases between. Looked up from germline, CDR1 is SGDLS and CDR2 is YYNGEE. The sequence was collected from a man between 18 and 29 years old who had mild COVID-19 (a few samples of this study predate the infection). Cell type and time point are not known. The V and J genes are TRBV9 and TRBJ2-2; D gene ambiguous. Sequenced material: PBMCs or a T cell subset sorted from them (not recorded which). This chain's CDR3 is CASSLQPGPSTGELFF. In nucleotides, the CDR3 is TGTGCCAGCAGCTTGCAACCCGGGCCCTCGACCGGGGAGCTGTTTTTT.